The 21 T cell receptor beta chains below all came from one sample that was sequenced in a study of regulatory T cells in long-lasting Graves disease. Arm-PCR of CDR3 regions with iRepertoire HTBI primers generated TCR beta libraries. TCRdb re-called the multiplex PCR reads with MiXCR, one entry per CDR3 protein. The sample yields 350,000 to 500,000 distinct CDR3 sequences, 14% seen once. Time point in this sample: newly diagnosed GD, antithyroid drugs for less than 3 months. There was RNA extracted from PBMCs, and the TCR library was made from it. The sample also formed part of further work on T cells in Graves' hyperthyroidism and ophthalmopathy.

Sequencing was performed on peripheral blood mononuclear cells (PBMCs), taken at new diagnosis, from a patient treated with antithyroid drugs. The source of these receptors is a woman aged 45-59 years with Graves disease.

A word on this clonotype: A much larger clone differs from this one at a single base, so this may be a read error. This chain uses TRBV5-6 with TRBJ2-4, with D maybe TRBD2 (5 bases). V was trimmed by 5 bases and J by 13 bases, leaving 25 bases between them. The CDR3 covers 15 residues. Germline V gene data show CDR1 as SGHDT and CDR2 as YYEEEE. The CDR3 region is CASSETSGSYNEQYF. As DNA, the CDR3 is TGTGCCAGCAGTGAGACAAGCGGTTCCTACAATGAGCAGTACTTC.

This clonotype has ten or more counts. The V and J genes are TRBV10-3 and TRBJ2-3; 11 nucleotides match TRBD2. Trimming took 5 bases from V and 3 from J; bases not matched to a gene: 19. This CDR3 region has 20 residues. Germline V gene data show CDR1 as ENHRY and CDR2 as SYGVKD. CDR3 nucleotides: TGTGCCATCAGTTCACTTCTCGTAGCGGGAGGGACCTCTAGGACAGATACGCAGTATTTT. Residues: CAISSLLVAGGTSRTDTQYF.

Only a few counts were recorded for this clonotype. V usage is TRBV4-1 and J usage is TRBJ2-3, with 10 bases fitting TRBD2. Germline assignment: CDR1 MGHRA and CDR2 YSYEKL. The J segment lost 1 base and the V segment lost 2 bases, leaving 9 bases of the junction unmatched. The CDR3 runs 18 residues. CDR3 coding DNA: TGCGCCAGCAGCCAATCTCCAGGGACTAGCGCGCGCACAGATACGCAGTATTTT. It is translated as CASSQSPGTSARTDTQYF.

Only a few counts were recorded for this clonotype. The chain has TRBV29-1 and TRBJ2-3, with TRBD1 identical over 9 bases. The germline V gene encodes CDR1 SQVTM and CDR2 ANQGSEA. The V and J ends lost 6 bases and 7 bases, in that order; junction bases with no gene match: 5. The CDR3 spans 12 residues. CDR3 residues: CSVPGQGHTQYF. The CDR3 DNA is TGCAGCGTCCCGGGACAGGGTCATACGCAGTATTTT.

This clonotype appeared a few times. The chain has TRBV20-1 and TRBJ2-1; TRBD2 is a possible D gene (6 bases). Per germline, CDR1 DFQATT and CDR2 SNEGSKA (reference sequence). The CDR3 has 15 amino acids. V was shortened by 5 bases and J by 2 bases, with 16 bases between the two germline ends. Here the CDR3 DNA reads TGCAGTGCTCCCCCCCCGCTAGCGACCTACAATGAGCAGTTCTTC. Translating it yields CSAPPPLATYNEQFF.

The gene calls are TRBV6-5 and TRBJ2-1; 12 bases are shared with TRBD2. The CDR3 runs to 15 residues. CDR1 and CDR2 from the germline V gene are MNHEY and SVGAGI. V lost 4 bases, J lost 8 bases, and 6 bases stayed unmatched. CDR3 sequence reads: CASSSPGLAGYEQFF. The CDR3 bases are TGTGCCAGCAGTTCTCCGGGACTAGCGGGTTATGAGCAGTTCTTC.

This chain uses TRBV24-1 with TRBJ1-5, with TRBD1 matching 10 bases. Germline CDR1 KGHDR, CDR2 SFDVKD. J was trimmed by 3 bases and V by 4 bases; bases with no gene match: 8. This CDR3 spans 17 amino acids. The CDR3 DNA follows: TGTGCCACCAGTGACGCGACAGGGGGCTACTTCAATCAGCCCCAGCATTTT. Its protein product is CATSDATGGYFNQPQHF.

The chain uses TRBV28 and TRBJ2-1; a possible D gene is TRBD2 (5 bases). V lost 9 bases and J 7 bases, leaving 13 bases between the germline ends. The length of the CDR3 is 12 residues. Germline values: CDR1 MDHEN, CDR2 SYDVKM. CDR3 DNA sequence: TGTGCCAGTAGCAGGAGGCCGAATGAGCAGTTCTTC. Translation gives CASSRRPNEQFF.

The J gene is TRBJ1-5, the V gene TRBV7-9; the D is unclear. Germline V lookup: CDR1 SEHNR, CDR2 FQNEAQ (reference sequence). The CDR3 consists of 15 residues. Trimming took off 1 base at V and 6 bases at J, with 13 bases between the two ends. CDR3 DNA sequence: TGTGCCAGCAGCTTAGGGCAAGGTGCTGGTCAGCCCCAGCATTTT. Encoded protein: CASSLGQGAGQPQHF.

In its sample, this clonotype was seen many times. J is TRBJ2-5 and V is TRBV2; D is possibly TRBD2 (5 bases). The V and J ends lost 2 bases and 2 bases respectively, with 6 bases between them. Germline V lookup: CDR1 SNHLY, CDR2 FYNNEI. The CDR3 contains 13 residues. The CDR3 spells CASSESGQETQYF. In DNA form, the CDR3 reads TGTGCCAGCAGTGAATCGGGACAAGAGACCCAGTACTTC.

Ten or more counts support this clonotype. This sequence joins TRBV27 and TRBJ2-3, with 8 bases identical to TRBD2. Germline V gene sequence: CDR1 MNHEY, CDR2 SMNVEV (reference sequence). The CDR3 loop spans 15 amino acids. V was clipped by 4 bases and J by 3 bases; unmatched bases: 6. CDR3 sequence (DNA): TGTGCCAGCAGTTCCCTGGGACTAGAAACAGATACGCAGTATTTT. This sequence encodes CASSSLGLETDTQYF.

At least ten counts were recorded for this clonotype. The V gene is TRBV28, the J gene TRBJ2-7; D not resolved. Germline CDR1 MDHEN, CDR2 SYDVKM. V lost 3 bases and J 3 bases, leaving 12 bases between the germline ends. CDR3 length: 14 amino acids. This CDR3 reads CASSFLVKGYEQYF. For the CDR3, the DNA is TGTGCCAGCAGTTTTCTAGTTAAGGGCTACGAGCAGTACTTC. Full variable domain (missing parts from reference TRBV28 and TRBJ2-7): DVKVTQSSRYLVKRTGEKVFLECVQDMDHENMFWYRQDPGLGLRLIYFSYDVKMKEKGDIPEGYSVSREKKERFSLILESASTNQTSMYLCASSFLVKGYEQYFGPGTRLTVT.

This clonotype appeared many times. The V and J genes are TRBV6-1 and TRBJ1-6; D possibly corresponds to TRBD1 (6 bases). The CDR3 length is 17 residues. V was trimmed by 0 bases and J by 4 bases, leaving 13 bases between them. The germline V gene has CDR1 MNHNS and CDR2 SASEGT. This chain's CDR3 is CASSEAPGGFYNSPLHF. CDR3 DNA sequence: TGTGCCAGCAGTGAAGCGCCGGGGGGCTTTTATAATTCACCCCTCCACTTT.

This clonotype appeared many times. The chain links TRBV20-1 to TRBJ1-2, with D uncertain. V lost 2 bases, J lost 0 bases, and 22 bases lay in between. CDR1 is DFQATT and CDR2 is SNEGSKA in the germline V gene (reference sequence). The CDR3 runs to 18 residues. As DNA, the CDR3 is TGCAGTGCTAGAAAAGGGTCTTCCCGAAGAGGTTCTAACTATGGCTACACCTTC. The encoded protein is CSARKGSSRRGSNYGYTF.

The chain employs TRBV14 and TRBJ2-1; a weak D match, TRBD2 (6 bases). Germline V gene lookup returns CDR1 SGHDN and CDR2 FVKESK. The CDR3 is 16 residues long. Trimming pared 4 bases from V and 4 bases from J, leaving 17 bases between. CDR3 in amino acids: CASSPPEIAVYNEQFF. CDR3 bases: TGTGCCAGCAGCCCACCTGAAATAGCGGTTTACAATGAGCAGTTCTTC.

This clonotype came up a few times. V and J are TRBV18 and TRBJ2-5; maybe TRBD1 (6 bases). The CDR3 is 17 amino acids. Trimming removed 1 base at V and 1 base at J, with 16 bases between. Germline V CDR1 and CDR2: KGHSH, LQKENI. This CDR3 reads CASSPLPQTGTQETQYF. Here the CDR3 DNA reads TGTGCCAGCTCACCACTCCCCCAAACAGGGACCCAAGAGACCCAGTACTTC.

This clonotype was observed a handful of times. The chain carries TRBV18 and TRBJ2-7; 9 bases align to TRBD2. CDR1 is KGHSH, CDR2 LQKENI, per germline. CDR3 length equals 14 residues. The ends lost 2 bases at V and 4 bases at J; junction bases unmatched: 3. The CDR3 DNA reads TGTGCCAGCTCACCATGGGGACTAGCTTACGAGCAGTACTTC. Its protein is CASSPWGLAYEQYF. Based on the CDR3 plus reference TRBV18 and TRBJ2-7, the full variable domain is NAGVMQNPRHLVRRRGQEARLRCSPMKGHSHVYWYRQLPEEGLKFMVYLQKENIIDESGMPKERFSAEFPKEGPSILRIQQVVRGDSAAYFCASSPWGLAYEQYFGPGTRLTVT.

This clonotype was seen a few times. The CDR3: CASSILAGVPDTQYF. CDR3 in DNA: TGTGCCAGTAGTATACTAGCGGGAGTACCAGATACGCAGTATTTT. The chain couples TRBV19 to TRBJ2-3; 10 positions agree with TRBD2. The CDR3 contains 15 residues. Germline V gene data show CDR1 as LNHDA and CDR2 as SQIVND (reference sequence). The J segment lost 4 bases and the V segment lost 2 bases, leaving 3 bases of the junction unmatched. Using reference TRBV19 and TRBJ2-3 for the parts outside the CDR3, the full variable domain is DGGITQSPKYLFRKEGQNVTLSCEQNLNHDAMYWYRQDPGQGLRLIYYSQIVNDFQKGDIAEGYSVSREKKESFPLTVTSAQKNPTAFYLCASSILAGVPDTQYFGPGTRLTVL.

V gene TRBV6-2 or TRBV6-3 combines with J gene TRBJ1-2; a weak D match, TRBD1 (6 bases). Germline CDR1 reads MNHEY; CDR2 reads SVGEGT. The CDR3 runs 15 residues. V dropped 0 bases and J dropped 3 bases, with 11 bases sitting between them. This CDR3 reads CASSYSGGRDYGYTF. CDR3 in DNA: TGTGCCAGCAGTTACTCGGGGGGCAGGGACTATGGCTACACCTTC.

There are many counts of this clonotype. The J gene is TRBJ2-7, the V gene TRBV2; a possible D gene is TRBD1 (5 bases). Trimming took off 8 bases at V and 0 bases at J, with 14 bases between the two ends. The CDR3 totals 14 residues. Per germline, CDR1 SNHLY and CDR2 FYNNEI. The CDR3 protein is CASRDRLSSYEQYF. DNA for the CDR3: TGTGCCAGCCGAGACAGACTTAGCTCCTACGAGCAGTACTTC.

This clonotype was seen ten or more times. This chain joins TRBV9 and TRBJ2-2; unclear D gene. The CDR3 is made up of 18 amino acids. Trimming took off 2 bases at V and 4 bases at J, with 21 bases between the two ends. The germline V gene encodes CDR1 SGDLS and CDR2 YYNGEE. This CDR3 reads CASSVRPQPRQVTGELFF. CDR3 DNA sequence: TGTGCCAGCAGCGTTCGCCCCCAACCCCGCCAGGTCACCGGGGAGCTGTTTTTT.